This TCR beta chain was obtained from a study of cytomegalovirus exposure and HLA in healthy donors. This clone was counted once. Vbeta (60) and Jbeta (13) primers were used in the PCR. Some clones are missing from TCRdb's copy, which holds only in-frame ones; the method was immunoSEQ multiplex PCR. The sample consists of under 150,000 clones, around 80% of them appearing once. This CDR3 region has 14 residues. Trimming removed 0 bases at V and 16 bases at J, with 19 bases between. The germline gives CDR1 LNHNV, CDR2 YYDKDF (reference sequence). The sequence was collected from a man younger than 45 in good health and CMV-seropositive. V and J are TRBV15 and TRBJ1-5, with D maybe TRBD1 (5 bases). Input material: PBMCs. CDR3 bases: TGTGCCACCAGCAGAGACCCGAGGGCGGGGGAGCAACATTTT. Translating it yields CATSRDPRAGEQHF.